This T cell receptor (beta chain) was documented in a study of T cell changes during pregnancy in multiple sclerosis. Here immunoSEQ multiplex PCR was the method, and the copy in TCRdb shows in-frame clones only, minus some. The profile shows 100,000 or so clones, almost 95% of them singletons. Germline CDR1 reads KGHSH; CDR2 reads LQKENI. With V trimmed by 3 bases and J by 4 bases, 8 bases remained unmatched. This CDR3 has 17 amino acids. The V and J genes are TRBV18 and TRBJ2-7; 14 positions agree with TRBD2. The sample here was peripheral blood, taken before pregnancy. This receptor was identified in a female donor with multiple sclerosis, enrolled in a pregnancy study. This CDR3 reads CASSPRGTSGRLYEQYF. CDR3 DNA: TGTGCCAGCTCACCCCGGGGGACTAGCGGGAGATTGTACGAGCAGTACTTC.